Below, one TCR beta chain is given with its context. What it binds is unknown. The data are from a study of graft-versus-host responses after intestinal transplantation. On the study more broadly: Those transplanted obtained multivisceral, liver-intestinal, or isolated intestinal grafts. Tacrolimus and steroids were given for around 3 years to all recipients after anti-thymocyte globulin induction. Overall study results and limits: Early post-transplant falls in HvG clones accompanied the peak levels of circulating GvH clones. Ileal or blood samples showed some GvH clones first, and such clones were also found in recipient marrow.

Libraries were prepared by immunoSEQ multiplex PCR; TCRdb keeps only in-frame clonotypes and omits some of them. The top ten hold 0.5% of the sample, which has some 95,000 clones, around 90% seen once. Sequencing was performed on unstimulated CD8+ T cells sorted from spleen or lymph node cells, taken before intestinal transplant. The receptor's source is a human donor who received an intestinal transplant.

CDR3 bases: TGCAGCGTTGAGTCAGGGGAAGAGACCCAGTACTTC. Protein product: CSVESGEETQYF. The genes are TRBV29-1 and TRBJ2-5; a possible D gene is TRBD1 (6 bases). V was trimmed by 3 bases and J by 3 bases, leaving 8 bases between them. The V gene's germline CDR1 is SQVTM and CDR2 ANQGSEA. CDR3 length: 12 amino acids. Together with reference TRBV29-1 and TRBJ2-5, the CDR3 gives the full variable domain: SAVISQKPSRDICQRGTSLTIQCQVDSQVTMMFWYRQQPGQSLTLIATANQGSEATYESGFVIDKFPISRPNLTFSTLTVSNMSPEDSSIYLCSVESGEETQYFGPGTRLLVL.